This T cell receptor (beta chain) was recovered during a study of cytomegalovirus exposure and HLA in healthy donors. Findings of the study overall: HLA alleles were associated with 16,000 or so TCR beta sequences in a later analysis at 0.05 false discovery rate. A later analysis by the authors found several of the most significant clusters apparently linked to common viral pathogens.

Donors showed nominal health when sampled, although they likely had unrecorded immune exposures. Researchers ran the PCR with 60 Vbeta and 13 Jbeta primers. Libraries were prepared by immunoSEQ multiplex PCR; TCRdb keeps only in-frame clonotypes and omits some of them. The top ten clones hold about 2% of a sample with 180,000 or so clones, roughly four fifths of them seen once. With regard to this clone: Its specificity is not known.

Trimming pared 6 bases from V and 3 bases from J, leaving 12 bases between. Germline V gene data show CDR1 as SNHLY and CDR2 as FYNNEI. The CDR3 totals 14 residues. The receptor was isolated from a woman aged 30 to 39 in good health and CMV-seropositive. V usage is TRBV2 and J usage is TRBJ2-4; D might be TRBD2 (5 bases). Sequencing input: PBMCs. DNA of the CDR3: TGTGCCAGCAGCGGGCGGGTAGGCAAAAACATTCAGTACTTC. Encoded protein: CASSGRVGKNIQYF.